This TCR beta chain emerged from a study of OX40 agonist ivuxolimab in advanced cancers. Study details: Dose-escalation patients were diagnosed with hepatocellular carcinoma, melanoma, renal cell cancer or head and neck cancer. Mean age 60 years, range about 23 to 79; around 80% male.

Germline CDR1 is MNHEY and CDR2 is SVGAGI. Losses at the gene ends were 6 bases for V and 3 bases for J; bases not matched to a gene: 6. The CDR3 extends over 15 amino acids. Regarding this clone: Its specificity is not known.

Clones were read by immunoSEQ multiplex PCR, and TCRdb kept only the in-frame ones, dropping some. The data show 37,000 or so clones, around 85% seen once. Whole-study findings and limits: Specificity for antigen went undetermined in the expanded peripheral T cells. Near-lowest levels of clonal expansion characterized partial responders at 0.1-3.0 mg/kg.

The sequence was collected from an adult with an advanced solid tumor such as melanoma, head and neck, liver or kidney cancer. This chain connects TRBV6-5 to TRBJ1-3; 9 nucleotides line up with TRBD1. The source was CD4+ or CD8+ T cells sorted from blood, collected in a trial of the OX40 agonist ivuxolimab. CDR3 residues: CASRSQGAFGNTIYF. DNA of the CDR3: TGTGCCAGCAGGTCACAGGGGGCGTTTGGAAACACCATATATTTT.